This TCR beta chain was captured by sequencing in a study of blood T cell repertoires in COVID-19. Overall study: Whether acute or convalescent, the COVID-19 samples came from the United States, Italy and Spain.

Per the original methods: Amplification of reference gene primers provided the estimated nucleated cell counts. Some clones are missing from TCRdb's copy, which holds only in-frame ones; the method was immunoSEQ multiplex PCR. That table supplies the V and J calls and clone size; D and trimming were determined from the DNA. Among about 67,000 clones listed, around four fifths were seen once. The sample was peripheral blood. This sequence was found in a human donor in a cohort sampled during active COVID-19.

The CDR3 region has the DNA TGTGCCATCAGTGAGCCCCAACCGGACAGGCAAGAGACCCAGTACTTC. It is translated as CAISEPQPDRQETQYF. The chain couples TRBV10-3 to TRBJ2-5; 7 nucleotides agree with TRBD1. This CDR3 region has 16 residues. With V trimmed by 2 bases and J by 2 bases, 8 bases remained unmatched. The germline V gene encodes CDR1 ENHRY and CDR2 SYGVKD.